This T cell receptor beta chain was captured by sequencing in a study of regulatory T cells in long-lasting Graves disease. This sample's time point: newly diagnosed GD, antithyroid drugs for less than 3 months. RNA from PBMCs was the source of the TCR library. Study-wide findings and caveats: The persistent group shared 2,741 public clonotypes, more than the roughly 970 shared by new patients.

This clonotype appeared many times. Its antigen is unknown. This CDR3 has 15 residues. V was pared by 7 bases and J by 2 bases, with 2 bases of the junction left unmatched. Germline V gene lookup returns CDR1 KGHDR and CDR2 SFDVKD. Assembly of TCR beta libraries relied on iRepertoire HTBI primers together with Arm-PCR of CDR3 regions. TCRdb independently ran MiXCR on the multiplex PCR reads; one entry per CDR3 protein. Among approximately 230,000 distinct CDR3 sequences, about 17% were seen once, and the ten largest hold approximately 20%. The starting material was peripheral blood mononuclear cells (PBMCs), obtained at new diagnosis, from a patient treated with antithyroid drugs. The sequence was obtained from a female donor with Graves disease. The genes are TRBV24-1 and TRBJ2-3, with TRBD2 matching over 13 bases. For the CDR3, the DNA is TGTGCCACCAGCGGGACTAGCGGGGACACAGATACGCAGTATTTT. It codes for CATSGTSGDTDTQYF.